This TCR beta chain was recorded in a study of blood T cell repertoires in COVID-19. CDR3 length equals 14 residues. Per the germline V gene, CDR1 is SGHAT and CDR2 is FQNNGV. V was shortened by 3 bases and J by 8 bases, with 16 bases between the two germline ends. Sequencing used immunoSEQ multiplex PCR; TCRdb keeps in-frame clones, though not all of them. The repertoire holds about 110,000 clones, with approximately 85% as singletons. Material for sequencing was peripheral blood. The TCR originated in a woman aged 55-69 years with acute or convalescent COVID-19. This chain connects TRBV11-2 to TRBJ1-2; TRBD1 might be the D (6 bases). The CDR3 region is CASSLIEGGKGYTF. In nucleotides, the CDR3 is TGTGCCAGCAGCTTGATCGAGGGGGGGAAGGGCTACACCTTC.